A single sample gave rise to the 24 T cell receptor beta chains below, sequenced in a study of cytotoxic CD8 clonotypes in ibrutinib-treated CLL (dated by TCRdb to about 2021). The library was built by means of the immunoSEQ multiplex PCR assay. In its TCRdb copy, this immuneACCESS table keeps in-frame sequences only and misses some clones. Where compared with another copy, unresolved V genes explain less than half of these, and the others have no known cause. This sample has 45,000 to 65,000 clones in its table, and less than 90% of those were observed once. Of the sample, around 21% is held by the ten largest clones. In light of the paper, this sample's time point label describes: roughly 23 months on ibrutinib. The source material was PBMCs, sampled after 24 months of ibrutinib treatment. Source of these receptors: a human donor with chronic lymphocytic leukemia.

This clone appeared once. The CDR3 DNA sequence: TGCGCCAGCAGCTTGGGGACAGGGGGAGGTTATCAGCCCCAGCATTTT. Protein sequence: CASSLGTGGGYQPQHF. V gene TRBV5-1 combines with J gene TRBJ1-5, with 10 bases lining up with TRBD1. The CDR3 is 16 residues long. The J segment lost 5 bases and the V segment lost 0 bases, leaving 5 bases of the junction unmatched. The germline V gene has CDR1 SGHRS and CDR2 YFSETQ.

CDR3 nucleotides: TGTGCCAGCAGTTTAGGAGACAGGGGCTACGAGCAGTACTTC. Its protein product is CASSLGDRGYEQYF. V is TRBV9 and J is TRBJ2-7, with 8 bases that match TRBD1. Germline-derived CDR1 and CDR2 are SGDLS and YYNGEE. The CDR3 is 14 residues long. The V gene end was trimmed by 5 bases and the J gene end by 3 bases; junction bases not matched to a gene: 7. Together with reference TRBV9 and TRBJ2-7, the CDR3 gives the full variable domain: DSGVTQTPKHLITATGQRVTLRCSPRSGDLSVYWYQQSLDQGLQFLIQYYNGEERAKGNILERFSAQQFPDLHSELNLSSLELGDSALYFCASSLGDRGYEQYFGPGTRLTVT.

V is TRBV2 and J is TRBJ2-3; 8 nucleotides align to TRBD1. Germline assignment: CDR1 SNHLY and CDR2 FYNNEI. The CDR3 covers 14 residues. Trimming at V came to 8 bases and at J to 3 bases, leaving 7 bases not matched to a gene. The CDR3 reads CASGAQGATDTQYF. The DNA of the CDR3 is TGTGCCAGCGGCGCGCAGGGGGCTACAGATACGCAGTATTTT.

This clone was seen more than once but under ten times. CDR3 sequence: CASSQDSSETANTGELFF. DNA for the CDR3: TGCGCCAGCAGCCAAGATTCCTCGGAGACCGCGAACACCGGGGAGCTGTTTTTT. The chain recombines TRBV4-3 with TRBJ2-2; D call uncertain. The CDR3 sequence is 18 residues long. Germline V CDR1 and CDR2: LGHNA, YSLEER. V was trimmed by 0 bases and J by 0 bases, leaving 14 bases between them.

The CDR3 DNA reads as TGTGCCTCCGCGATCTCTGGAAACACCATATATTTT. Its translation is CASAISGNTIYF. The V call is TRBV5-8, the J call TRBJ1-3; the D is unclear. Trimming took off 10 bases at V and 0 bases at J, with 8 bases between the two ends. In germline, CDR1 is SGHTS, CDR2 YDEGEE. This CDR3 contains 12 residues.

This clone was observed once. The chain links TRBV6-6 to TRBJ2-1, with 9 nucleotides matching TRBD2. Germline lookup yields CDR1 MNHNY and CDR2 SVGAGI (reference sequence). V was clipped by 6 bases and J by 0 bases; unmatched bases: 6. This CDR3 contains 16 residues. The CDR3, as DNA: TGTGCCAGCAGAGTACTAGCGGGCGCCTCCTACAATGAGCAGTTCTTC. It encodes CASRVLAGASYNEQFF.

The CDR3 protein is CASSPPGGLEGYEQYF. In DNA, the CDR3 is TGTGCCAGCTCACCACCGGGAGGACTAGAGGGCTACGAGCAGTACTTC. This chain links TRBV18 with TRBJ2-7; 7 nucleotides line up with TRBD2. The CDR3 runs 16 residues. The ends lost 0 bases at V and 3 bases at J; junction bases unmatched: 8. The germline gives CDR1 KGHSH, CDR2 LQKENI.

The chain uses TRBV7-2 and TRBJ1-3, with 9 bases identical to TRBD1. The CDR3 sequence is 16 residues long. V lost 1 base and J lost 3; bases outside the gene matches: 4. Germline lookup yields CDR1 SGHTA and CDR2 FQGNSA. The CDR3 is CASSLVQGAVGNTIYF. The CDR3 nucleotides read TGTGCCAGCAGCTTAGTACAGGGGGCGGTTGGAAACACCATATATTTT.

The chain uses TRBV7-2 and TRBJ2-7; TRBD2 matches 7 bases. Germline V gene data show CDR1 as SGHTA and CDR2 as FQGNSA. CDR3 length equals 16 residues. V lost 2 bases and J lost 0; bases outside the gene matches: 7. The DNA of the CDR3 is TGTGCCAGCAGCTTAAGTGCGGGAGCCAGCTCCTACGAGCAGTACTTC. Its protein product is CASSLSAGASSYEQYF.

J is TRBJ2-3 and V is TRBV7-3, with TRBD2 matching over 9 bases. Germline CDR1 SGHTA, CDR2 FQGTGA. Germline trimming cut 5 bases from V and 3 bases from J; bases unmatched to any gene: 9. The CDR3 extends over 16 amino acids. DNA of the CDR3: TGTGCCAGCAGCCCTGGGGCTAGCGGGACAACAGATACGCAGTATTTT. The encoded protein is CASSPGASGTTDTQYF.

The V and J genes are TRBV28 and TRBJ2-1; D call uncertain. Germline V gene sequence: CDR1 MDHEN, CDR2 SYDVKM. V dropped 10 bases and J dropped 8 bases, with 18 bases sitting between them. CDR3 length: 13 residues. CDR3 nucleotide sequence: TGTGCCACATTGGGGATGGTCCGGGATGAGCAGTTCTTC. Encoded protein: CATLGMVRDEQFF.

The chain's CDR3 is CASISDGQETQYF. CDR3 sequence (DNA): TGTGCCAGCATCTCGGACGGCCAAGAGACCCAGTACTTC. The chain recombines TRBV6-5 with TRBJ2-5; unclear D gene. Germline V CDR1 and CDR2: MNHEY, SVGAGI. V lost 7 bases, J lost 1 base, and 10 bases lay in between. The CDR3 runs to 13 residues.

The chain couples TRBV6-6 to TRBJ2-2, with TRBD1 matching over 9 bases. V lost 6 bases and J lost 6; bases outside the gene matches: 11. The CDR3 runs to 16 residues. The germline V gene has CDR1 MNHNY and CDR2 SVGAGI (reference sequence). This chain's CDR3 is CASSPNWGTGPGELFF. CDR3 DNA sequence: TGTGCCAGCAGCCCAAACTGGGGGACAGGGCCCGGGGAGCTGTTTTTT.

The rearrangement joins TRBV9 to TRBJ2-1; D is perhaps TRBD2 (6 bases). This CDR3 comprises 16 residues. With 2 bases removed from V and 7 bases from J, the gap between germline ends came to 19 bases. Germline V lookup: CDR1 SGDLS, CDR2 YYNGEE. CDR3 coding DNA: TGTGCCAGCAGCGTGAGGGTAGGACTAATCCTAAATGAGCAGTTCTTC. Amino acids: CASSVRVGLILNEQFF.

V gene TRBV5-1 combines with J gene TRBJ2-1; 10 bases align to TRBD2. Trimming cost V 4 bases and J 5 bases; bases outside gene matches: 3. CDR1 and CDR2 (germline): SGHRS, YFSETQ. CDR3 length: 14 amino acids. CDR3 DNA sequence: TGCGCCAGCAGCGTTAGCGGGAGGAACAATGAGCAGTTCTTC. Its translation: CASSVSGRNNEQFF.

The genes are TRBV5-4 and TRBJ2-3; 8 positions match TRBD2. The CDR3 extends over 15 amino acids. V gave up 7 bases and J gave up 2 bases; unmatched junction bases: 9. CDR1 SGHNT and CDR2 YYREEE come from the germline V gene (reference sequence). The CDR3 region is CASGKPAGDTDTQYF. CDR3 nucleotides: TGTGCCAGCGGGAAACCAGCGGGAGACACAGATACGCAGTATTTT.

This chain uses TRBV4-3 with TRBJ2-3; TRBD2 matches at 9 bases. The CDR3 length is 20 residues. J was trimmed by 0 bases and V by 0 bases; bases with no gene match: 13. The germline V gene encodes CDR1 LGHNA and CDR2 YSLEER. The CDR3 DNA reads TGCGCCAGCAGCCAAGATTTGGGGCTAGCGGGAAGGTCGAGCACAGATACGCAGTATTTT. It translates to CASSQDLGLAGRSSTDTQYF.

The chain carries TRBV2 and TRBJ2-1; 7 positions match TRBD1. J was trimmed by 3 bases and V by 7 bases; bases with no gene match: 9. CDR3 length equals 15 residues. Per germline, CDR1 SNHLY and CDR2 FYNNEI. The CDR3 reads CASNTGTDYYNEQFF. DNA for the CDR3: TGTGCCAGCAATACCGGGACAGACTACTACAATGAGCAGTTCTTC.

This chain connects TRBV6-1 to TRBJ1-2; the match to TRBD1 covers 10 bases. CDR1 MNHNS and CDR2 SASEGT come from the germline V gene. This CDR3 region has 13 residues. V lost 7 bases and J lost 8; bases outside the gene matches: 7. In nucleotides, the CDR3 is TGTGCCAGCACTCGACAGGGGGCTTGGGGCTACACCTTC. Residues: CASTRQGAWGYTF.

J is TRBJ2-5 and V is TRBV19; 13 nucleotides agree with TRBD2. The J segment lost 5 bases and the V segment lost 4 bases, leaving 4 bases of the junction unmatched. The CDR3 extends over 15 amino acids. CDR1 and CDR2 (germline): LNHDA, SQIVND (reference sequence). This chain's CDR3 is CASSTGTSGTETQYF. CDR3 coding DNA: TGTGCCAGTAGTACTGGGACTAGCGGGACTGAGACCCAGTACTTC. Full variable domain (outside the CDR3, taken from reference TRBV19 and TRBJ2-5): DGGITQSPKYLFRKEGQNVTLSCEQNLNHDAMYWYRQDPGQGLRLIYYSQIVNDFQKGDIAEGYSVSREKKESFPLTVTSAQKNPTAFYLCASSTGTSGTETQYFGPGTRLLVL.

CDR3 bases: TGTGCCAGCAGTTATGTTGGACAGACAAACACCGGGGAGCTGTTTTTT. As protein: CASSYVGQTNTGELFF. The J gene is TRBJ2-2, the V gene TRBV6-5; a weak D match, TRBD1 (6 bases). The germline V and J ends were trimmed by 3 bases and 2 bases, with 13 bases remaining between them. The CDR3 covers 16 residues. Germline CDR1 MNHEY, CDR2 SVGAGI.

This clone has just a few counts. This chain links TRBV28 with TRBJ2-7, with 9 bases fitting TRBD2. Germline trimming cut 2 bases from V and 3 bases from J; bases unmatched to any gene: 11. Germline-derived CDR1 and CDR2 are MDHEN and SYDVKM. CDR3 size: 17 residues. CDR3 sequence: CASSLSQRGDRVYEQYF. CDR3 nucleotides: TGTGCCAGCAGTTTAAGTCAGCGGGGGGACAGAGTCTACGAGCAGTACTTC. Full variable domain (rest looked up from reference TRBV28 and TRBJ2-7): DVKVTQSSRYLVKRTGEKVFLECVQDMDHENMFWYRQDPGLGLRLIYFSYDVKMKEKGDIPEGYSVSREKKERFSLILESASTNQTSMYLCASSLSQRGDRVYEQYFGPGTRLTVT.

CDR3 in amino acids: CASRQGLAGLRAGELFF. The CDR3 region has the DNA TGTGCCAGCCGTCAGGGACTAGCGGGATTGAGAGCCGGGGAGCTGTTTTTT. J is TRBJ2-2 and V is TRBV27; 13 bases are a match to TRBD2. The V and J ends lost 8 bases and 6 bases, in that order; junction bases with no gene match: 12. The CDR3 has 17 residues. Germline V gene lookup returns CDR1 MNHEY and CDR2 SMNVEV (reference sequence).

A remark on this clone: Other DNA sequences of this sample code for an identical CDR3. The rearrangement uses TRBV29-1 and TRBJ1-2; no clear D. The ends were cut back, 3 bases at V and 4 bases at J, with 3 bases in the middle. This CDR3 spans 10 amino acids. CDR1 and CDR2 from the germline V gene are SQVTM and ANQGSEA. The CDR3 loop reads CSVDSYGYTF. The CDR3 bases are TGCAGCGTTGACAGCTATGGCTACACCTTC. Full variable domain (outside the CDR3, taken from reference TRBV29-1 and TRBJ1-2): SAVISQKPSRDICQRGTSLTIQCQVDSQVTMMFWYRQQPGQSLTLIATANQGSEATYESGFVIDKFPISRPNLTFSTLTVSNMSPEDSSIYLCSVDSYGYTFGSGTRLTVV.